This T cell receptor (beta chain) stems from a study of tumor-infiltrating lymphocytes in primary liver carcinoma. Co-extracting RNA and DNA was done with roughly 17-32 mg of unsorted bulk tissue as input. Researchers generated TCR beta cDNA from approximately 450 ng of total RNA, relying on a constant-region primer. Three-round nested multiplex PCR performed with slightly modified ARM-PCR produced the TCR beta libraries. Two initial PCR rounds of around 10 cycles each paired TRBV1-TRBV30 forward primers with a C-beta reverse primer. TCRdb reanalysed the multiplex PCR reads using MiXCR and keeps one entry per CDR3 protein. This repertoire shows roughly 25,000 distinct CDR3 sequences, over 65% found once; its top ten account for roughly half. This CDR3 spans 14 amino acids. CDR1 is MNHEY, CDR2 SVGEGT, per germline. V lost 2 bases to trimming and J lost 7 bases, with 12 bases between them. As to this clonotype: The CDR3 does not end in the conserved phenylalanine or tryptophan, so this is likely a read error.

Source material: liver tumor tissue from sampling region 3. The subset here: tumor region T3, left-lateral pole. The rearrangement links TRBV6-2 or TRBV6-3 to TRBJ2-1; D not resolved. The receptor was derived from a man between 40 and 49 years old with primary liver carcinoma and hepatitis B virus infection. The CDR3 here is CASSYGLRVNEQFL. The CDR3 DNA is TGTGCCAGCAGTTACGGGCTAAGGGTAAATGAGCAGTTCCTC.